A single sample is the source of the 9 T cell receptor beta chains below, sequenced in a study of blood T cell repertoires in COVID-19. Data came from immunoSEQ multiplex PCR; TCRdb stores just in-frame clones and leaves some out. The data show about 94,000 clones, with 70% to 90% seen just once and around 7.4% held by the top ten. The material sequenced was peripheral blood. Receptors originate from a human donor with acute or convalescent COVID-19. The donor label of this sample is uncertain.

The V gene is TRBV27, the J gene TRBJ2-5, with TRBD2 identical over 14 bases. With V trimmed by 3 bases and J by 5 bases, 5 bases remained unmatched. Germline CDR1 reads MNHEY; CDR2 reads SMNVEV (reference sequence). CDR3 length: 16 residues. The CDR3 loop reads CASSFGLAGGRETQYF. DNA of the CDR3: TGTGCCAGCAGTTTCGGACTAGCGGGGGGCAGGGAGACCCAGTACTTC.

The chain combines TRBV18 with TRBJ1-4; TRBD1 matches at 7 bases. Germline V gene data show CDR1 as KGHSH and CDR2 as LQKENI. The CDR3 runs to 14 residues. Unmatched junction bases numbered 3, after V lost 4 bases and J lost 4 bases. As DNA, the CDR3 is TGTGCCAGCTCACGGACAGGTTTTAATGAAAAACTGTTTTTT. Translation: CASSRTGFNEKLFF.

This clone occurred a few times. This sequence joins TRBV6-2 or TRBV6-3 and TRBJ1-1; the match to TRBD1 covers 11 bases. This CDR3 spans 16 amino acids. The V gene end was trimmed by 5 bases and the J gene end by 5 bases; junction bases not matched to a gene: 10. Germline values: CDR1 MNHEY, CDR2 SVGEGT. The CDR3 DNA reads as TGTGCCAGCAGTCAACGGACAGGGGGCGCCTCTACTGAAGCTTTCTTT. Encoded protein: CASSQRTGGASTEAFF.

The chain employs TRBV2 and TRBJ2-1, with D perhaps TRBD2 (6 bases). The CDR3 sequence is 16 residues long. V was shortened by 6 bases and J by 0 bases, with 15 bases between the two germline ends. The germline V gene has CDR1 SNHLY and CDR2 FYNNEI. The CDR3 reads CASSRSGGTSYNEQFF. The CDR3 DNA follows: TGTGCCAGCAGCCGAAGTGGAGGGACCTCCTACAATGAGCAGTTCTTC. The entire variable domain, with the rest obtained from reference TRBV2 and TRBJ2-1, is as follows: EPEVTQTPSHQVTQMGQEVILRCVPISNHLYFYWYRQILGQKVEFLVSFYNNEISEKSEIFDDQFSVERPDGSNFTLKIRSTKLEDSAMYFCASSRSGGTSYNEQFFGPGTRLTVL.

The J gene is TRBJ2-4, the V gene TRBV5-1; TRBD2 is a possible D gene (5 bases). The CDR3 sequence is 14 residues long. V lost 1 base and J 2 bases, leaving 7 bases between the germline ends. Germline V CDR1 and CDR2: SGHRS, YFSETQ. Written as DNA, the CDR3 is TGCGCCAGCAGCTTGCGGGATCCCAAAAACATTCAGTACTTC. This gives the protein CASSLRDPKNIQYF. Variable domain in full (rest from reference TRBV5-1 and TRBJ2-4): KAGVTQTPRYLIKTRGQQVTLSCSPISGHRSVSWYQQTPGQGLQFLFEYFSETQRNKGNFPGRFSGRQFSNSRSEMNVSTLELGDSALYLCASSLRDPKNIQYFGAGTRLSVL.

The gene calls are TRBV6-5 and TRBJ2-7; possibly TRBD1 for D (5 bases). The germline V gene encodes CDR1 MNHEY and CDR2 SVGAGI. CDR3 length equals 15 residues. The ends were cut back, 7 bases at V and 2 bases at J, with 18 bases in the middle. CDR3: CASTRGAVLPYEQYF. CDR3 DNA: TGTGCCAGCACAAGGGGCGCGGTTCTCCCCTACGAGCAGTACTTC.

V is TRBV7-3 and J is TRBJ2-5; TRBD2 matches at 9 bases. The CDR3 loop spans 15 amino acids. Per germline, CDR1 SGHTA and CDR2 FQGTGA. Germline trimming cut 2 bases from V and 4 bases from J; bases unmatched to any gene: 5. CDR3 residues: CASSLAGGQRETQYF. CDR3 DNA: TGTGCCAGCAGCTTAGCGGGGGGGCAAAGAGAGACCCAGTACTTC.

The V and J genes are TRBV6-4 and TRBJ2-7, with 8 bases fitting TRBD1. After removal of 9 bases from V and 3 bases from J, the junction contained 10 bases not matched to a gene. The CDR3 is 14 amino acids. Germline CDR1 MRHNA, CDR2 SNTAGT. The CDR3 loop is CARKQGAVIYEQYF. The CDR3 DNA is TGTGCCAGAAAGCAGGGGGCTGTTATCTACGAGCAGTACTTC.

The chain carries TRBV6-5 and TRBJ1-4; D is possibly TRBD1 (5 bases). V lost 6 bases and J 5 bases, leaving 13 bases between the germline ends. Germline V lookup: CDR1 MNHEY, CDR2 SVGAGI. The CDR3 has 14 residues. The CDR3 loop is CASSWGRWNEKLFF. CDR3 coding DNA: TGTGCCAGCAGCTGGGGCAGGTGGAATGAAAAACTGTTTTTT.